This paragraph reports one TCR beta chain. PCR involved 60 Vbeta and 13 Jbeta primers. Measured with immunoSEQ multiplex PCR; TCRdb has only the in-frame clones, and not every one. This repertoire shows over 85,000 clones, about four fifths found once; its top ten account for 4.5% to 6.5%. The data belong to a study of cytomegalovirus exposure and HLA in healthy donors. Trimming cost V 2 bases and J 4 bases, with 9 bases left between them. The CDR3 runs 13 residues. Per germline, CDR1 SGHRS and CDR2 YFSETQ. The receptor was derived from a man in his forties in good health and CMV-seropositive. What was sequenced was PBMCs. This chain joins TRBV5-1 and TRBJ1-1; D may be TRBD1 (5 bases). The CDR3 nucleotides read TGCGCCAGCAGCTTAACGGGGGGCACTGAAGCTTTCTTT. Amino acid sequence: CASSLTGGTEAFF.